This TCR beta chain derives from a study of T cells in Graves' hyperthyroidism and ophthalmopathy. Authors of the study amplified TCR beta CDR3 regions from RNA transcripts. RT-PCR in the first round (using the HTBI primer set) targeted the TCR CDR3. Using its own MiXCR run on the multiplex PCR reads, TCRdb lists one record per CDR3 protein. The sample records around 700,000 distinct CDR3 sequences, about 19% being singletons. The CDR3 has 11 amino acids. Between the trimmed V and J ends, which lost 5 bases and 4 bases, there was a span of 6 bases. Germline loops: CDR1 SGHTA, CDR2 FQGNSA. This clonotype turned up a few times.

The rearrangement links TRBV7-2 to TRBJ2-7; no clear D. This TCR derives from a woman aged 45-60 years with Graves' hyperthyroidism that later progressed to Graves' ophthalmopathy. The sample taken for sequencing was blood. The CDR3 region is CASSQQYEQYF. The CDR3 DNA is TGTGCCAGCAGCCAACAATACGAGCAGTACTTC.